This T cell receptor beta chain came from a study of blood T cell repertoires in COVID-19. The CDR3 has 16 residues. V shed 6 bases and J 7 bases; nucleotides not matched to a gene: 13. CDR1 is MNHEY and CDR2 is SVGEGT in the germline V gene. Here immunoSEQ multiplex PCR was the method, and the copy in TCRdb shows in-frame clones only, minus some. The sample includes approximately 92,000 clones, roughly 84% of them seen just once. The chain combines TRBV6-2 or TRBV6-3 with TRBJ2-2, with 8 nucleotides matching TRBD1. What was sequenced was peripheral blood. The sequence came from a man aged 65 to 79 with active or convalescent COVID-19. The chain's CDR3 is CASSPPRQGLNGELFF. For the CDR3, the DNA is TGTGCCAGCAGCCCCCCCCGACAGGGGTTGAACGGGGAGCTGTTTTTT.